This T cell receptor beta chain came from a study of blood T cell repertoires in COVID-19. Overall study context: The origin of the acute and convalescent COVID-19 samples was the United States, Italy and Spain.

Original analysis: Reference gene primer amplification gave estimated nucleated cell counts. Generated by immunoSEQ multiplex PCR, the TCRdb table keeps only in-frame clones and is missing some. V, J and clone size reflect that table, while D and trimming were determined from the DNA. The sample lists 95,000 to 110,000 clones; approximately 80% were seen once. The length of the CDR3 is 18 residues. V was clipped by 0 bases and J by 7 bases; unmatched bases: 8. Germline loops: CDR1 KGHSH, CDR2 LQKENI. This receptor was identified in a woman aged 80 or over with active or convalescent COVID-19. The V call is TRBV18, the J call TRBJ2-3; 15 positions agree with TRBD2. Sequenced sample: peripheral blood. DNA of the CDR3: TGTGCCAGCTCACCACCCGGACTAGCGGGGGGGCGGTCGCATACGCAGTATTTT. Its translation: CASSPPGLAGGRSHTQYF.